Each of the 11 T cell receptor beta chains below was sequenced from the same sample in a study of T cell responses to AZD1222 COVID-19 vaccine. Profiled with immunoSEQ multiplex PCR; TCRdb holds only in-frame clones, not every one. The table includes roughly 150,000 clones, roughly 90% detected once. The sample here was peripheral blood, taken 28 days after the second AZD1222 dose. All receptors come from an adult who received the AZD1222 COVID-19 vaccine.

The rearrangement joins TRBV6-6 to TRBJ1-5; D is unclear. V was cut by 6 bases and J by 1 base, with 13 bases left in between. This CDR3 is built from 15 residues. The germline V gene has CDR1 MNHNY and CDR2 SVGAGI (reference sequence). The CDR3 nucleotides read TGTGCCAGCAGCTCTGGGGTGGGGAGCAATCAGCCCCAGCATTTT. As protein: CASSSGVGSNQPQHF.

The rearrangement uses TRBV4-1 and TRBJ2-5; possibly TRBD1 or TRBD2 for D (5 bases each). The CDR3 is 13 amino acids. Germline lookup yields CDR1 MGHRA and CDR2 YSYEKL. Trimming removed 2 bases at V and 5 bases at J, with 9 bases between. CDR3 region: CASSQRQRETQYF. CDR3 in DNA: TGCGCCAGCAGCCAAAGACAGCGGGAGACCCAGTACTTC.

The genes are TRBV12-3 or TRBV12-4 and TRBJ1-1; no firm D call. Trimming removed 3 bases at V and 5 bases at J, with 7 bases between. The CDR3 sequence is 12 residues long. This CDR3 reads CASSLSGTEAFF. The CDR3 DNA reads as TGTGCCAGCAGTTTGTCCGGGACTGAAGCTTTCTTT.

The chain employs TRBV12-3 or TRBV12-4 and TRBJ2-1, with D unclear. Deletions cut 6 bases from V and 7 bases from J, with 7 bases between. The CDR3 sequence is 11 residues long. CDR3 sequence reads: CASSPWNEQFF. Here the CDR3 DNA reads TGTGCCAGCAGCCCTTGGAATGAGCAGTTCTTC.

V gene TRBV4-1 combines with J gene TRBJ2-7, with unresolved D. The CDR3 runs to 15 residues. Germline CDR1 reads MGHRA; CDR2 reads YSYEKL. Between the trimmed V and J ends, which lost 4 bases and 5 bases, there was a span of 18 bases. CDR3 in DNA: TGCGCCAGCAGCCTCCCCGACGGGCTTCCCAACGAGCAGTACTTC. It is translated as CASSLPDGLPNEQYF.

The chain couples TRBV3-1 (or the pseudogene TRBV3-2) to TRBJ2-7; D gene ambiguous. The CDR3 covers 13 residues. Looked up from germline, CDR1 is LGHDT and CDR2 is YNNKEL (reference sequence). Trimming took 8 bases from V and 5 from J, leaving 16 bases between them. CDR3 sequence (DNA): TGTGCCAGCGGAGCTGGCCAGCTACACGAGCAGTACTTC. Translation gives CASGAGQLHEQYF.

The chain is built from TRBV5-1 and TRBJ1-4, with a weak D call TRBD1 (5 bases). The CDR3 is made up of 15 amino acids. V was shortened by 5 bases and J by 0 bases, with 11 bases between the two germline ends. The germline V gene encodes CDR1 SGHRS and CDR2 YFSETQ. CDR3 residues: CASSPRDPTNEKLFF. CDR3 sequence (DNA): TGCGCCAGCAGTCCCCGGGACCCAACTAATGAAAAACTGTTTTTT.

V gene TRBV21-1 combines with J gene TRBJ1-6; the table calls TRBD1, which could not be checked here. TRBV21-1 corresponds to a pseudogene. The CDR3 is made up of 16 amino acids. The CDR3 here is CASSGTTVRPNSPLHF. In DNA form, the CDR3 reads TGTGCCAGCAGCGGAACGACAGTTCGGCCTAATTCACCCCTCCACTTT.

The chain joins TRBV27 to TRBJ1-1; perhaps TRBD1 as D (6 bases). The V end lost 6 bases, the J end lost 2 bases, and 10 bases lay between the germline ends. Germline CDR1 and CDR2: MNHEY and SMNVEV (reference sequence). The CDR3 extends over 13 amino acids. The CDR3 is CASRSQGNTEAFF. The CDR3 DNA is TGTGCCAGCAGGTCACAGGGAAACACTGAAGCTTTCTTT.

This clone was detected a few times. The chain has TRBV28 and TRBJ2-7; D possibly corresponds to TRBD2 (6 bases). The CDR3 runs 16 residues. V was pared by 5 bases and J by 0 bases, with 17 bases between. Germline CDR1 reads MDHEN; CDR2 reads SYDVKM. CDR3 nucleotide sequence: TGTGCCAGCAGTCAGCACTCCCTAGCGTTCTCCTACGAGCAGTACTTC. Translating gives CASSQHSLAFSYEQYF.

This sequence joins TRBV28 and TRBJ1-6; 9 nucleotides match TRBD1. The CDR3 runs to 14 residues. CDR1 is MDHEN and CDR2 is SYDVKM in the germline V gene. Trimming took 6 bases from V and 10 from J; bases not matched to a gene: 7. This chain's CDR3 is CASSSGQGRSPLHF. CDR3 nucleotides: TGTGCCAGCAGCTCGGGACAGGGAAGGTCACCCCTCCACTTT. Variable domain in full (rest from reference TRBV28 and TRBJ1-6): DVKVTQSSRYLVKRTGEKVFLECVQDMDHENMFWYRQDPGLGLRLIYFSYDVKMKEKGDIPEGYSVSREKKERFSLILESASTNQTSMYLCASSSGQGRSPLHFGNGTRLTVT.